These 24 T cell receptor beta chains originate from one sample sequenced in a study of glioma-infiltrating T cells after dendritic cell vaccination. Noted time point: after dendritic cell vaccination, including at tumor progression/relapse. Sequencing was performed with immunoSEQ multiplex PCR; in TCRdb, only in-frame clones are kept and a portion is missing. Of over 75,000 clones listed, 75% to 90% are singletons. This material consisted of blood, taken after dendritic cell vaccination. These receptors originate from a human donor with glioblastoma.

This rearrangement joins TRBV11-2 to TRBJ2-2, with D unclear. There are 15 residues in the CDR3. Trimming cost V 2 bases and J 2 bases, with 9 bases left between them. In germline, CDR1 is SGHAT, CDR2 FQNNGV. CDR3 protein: CASSLKALNTGELFF. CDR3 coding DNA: TGTGCCAGCAGCTTAAAAGCGCTCAACACCGGGGAGCTGTTTTTT.

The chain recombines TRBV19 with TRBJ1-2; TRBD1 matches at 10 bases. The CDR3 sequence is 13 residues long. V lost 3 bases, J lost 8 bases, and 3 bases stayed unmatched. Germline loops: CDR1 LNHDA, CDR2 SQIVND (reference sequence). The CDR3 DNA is TGTGCCAGTAGTATGACAGGGGGCAAAGGCTACACCTTC. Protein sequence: CASSMTGGKGYTF.

CDR3 nucleotides: TGCGCCAGCAGCCTAGGATGGACTAGCGGTACAGATACGCAGTATTTT. Translation gives CASSLGWTSGTDTQYF. The rearrangement joins TRBV5-1 to TRBJ2-3; TRBD2 agrees at 10 bases. CDR1 is SGHRS, CDR2 YFSETQ, per germline. V gave up 4 bases and J gave up 3 bases; unmatched junction bases: 8. The length of the CDR3 is 16 residues.

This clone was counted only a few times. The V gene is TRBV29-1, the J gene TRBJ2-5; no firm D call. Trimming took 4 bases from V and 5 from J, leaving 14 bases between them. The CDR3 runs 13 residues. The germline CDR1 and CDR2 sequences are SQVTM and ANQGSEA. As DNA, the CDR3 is TGCAGCGTTGCCCAGGCTGGGTCGGAGACCCAGTACTTC. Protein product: CSVAQAGSETQYF. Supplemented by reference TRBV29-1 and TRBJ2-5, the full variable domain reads SAVISQKPSRDICQRGTSLTIQCQVDSQVTMMFWYRQQPGQSLTLIATANQGSEATYESGFVIDKFPISRPNLTFSTLTVSNMSPEDSSIYLCSVAQAGSETQYFGPGTRLLVL.

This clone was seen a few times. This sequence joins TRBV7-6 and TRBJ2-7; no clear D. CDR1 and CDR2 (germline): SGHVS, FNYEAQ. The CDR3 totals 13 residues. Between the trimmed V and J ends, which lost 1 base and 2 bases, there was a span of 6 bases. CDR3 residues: CASSLVEPYEQYF. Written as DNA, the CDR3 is TGTGCCAGCAGCTTAGTGGAGCCCTACGAGCAGTACTTC.

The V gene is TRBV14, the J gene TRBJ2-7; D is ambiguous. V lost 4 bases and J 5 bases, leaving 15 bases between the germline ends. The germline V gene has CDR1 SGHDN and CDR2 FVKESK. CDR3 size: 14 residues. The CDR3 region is CASSRRWAYDEQYF. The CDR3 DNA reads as TGTGCCAGCAGCCGGCGTTGGGCCTATGACGAGCAGTACTTC.

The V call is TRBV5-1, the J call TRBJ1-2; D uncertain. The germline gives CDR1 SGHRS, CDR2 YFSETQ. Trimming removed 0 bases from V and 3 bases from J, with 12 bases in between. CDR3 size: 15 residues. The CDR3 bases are TGCGCCAGCAGCTTGGAGGAGGGTAGAGACTATGGCTACACCTTC. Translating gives CASSLEEGRDYGYTF.

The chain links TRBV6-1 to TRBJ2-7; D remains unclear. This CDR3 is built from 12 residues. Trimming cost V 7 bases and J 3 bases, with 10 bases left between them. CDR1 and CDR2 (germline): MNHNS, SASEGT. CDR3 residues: CASTSLYYEQYV. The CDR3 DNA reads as TGTGCCAGCACATCACTTTACTACGAGCAGTACGTC.

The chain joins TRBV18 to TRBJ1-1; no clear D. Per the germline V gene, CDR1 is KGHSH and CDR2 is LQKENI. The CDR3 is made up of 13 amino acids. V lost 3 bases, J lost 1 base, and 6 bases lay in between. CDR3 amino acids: CASSPTANTEAFF. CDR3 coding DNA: TGTGCCAGCTCACCCACAGCGAACACTGAAGCTTTCTTT.

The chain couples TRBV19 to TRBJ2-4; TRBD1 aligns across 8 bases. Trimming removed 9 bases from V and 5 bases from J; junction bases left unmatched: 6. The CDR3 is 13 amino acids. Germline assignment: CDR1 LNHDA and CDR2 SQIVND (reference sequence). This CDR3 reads CASNPGQENIQYF. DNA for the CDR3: TGTGCCAGCAACCCGGGACAGGAAAACATTCAGTACTTC.

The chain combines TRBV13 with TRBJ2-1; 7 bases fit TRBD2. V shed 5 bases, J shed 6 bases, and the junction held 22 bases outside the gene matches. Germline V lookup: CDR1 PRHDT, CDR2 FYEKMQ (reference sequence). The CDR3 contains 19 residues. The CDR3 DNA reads TGTGCCAGCAGCCCGGGGCTTGGCGGGAGTCTTTCTGGCTCCAATGAGCAGTTCTTC. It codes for CASSPGLGGSLSGSNEQFF.

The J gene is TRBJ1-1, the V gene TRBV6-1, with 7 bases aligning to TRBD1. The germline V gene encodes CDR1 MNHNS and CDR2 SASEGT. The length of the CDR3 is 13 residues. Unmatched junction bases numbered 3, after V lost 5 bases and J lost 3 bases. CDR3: CASSIRGDTEAFF. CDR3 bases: TGTGCCAGCAGTATCAGGGGGGACACTGAAGCTTTCTTT.

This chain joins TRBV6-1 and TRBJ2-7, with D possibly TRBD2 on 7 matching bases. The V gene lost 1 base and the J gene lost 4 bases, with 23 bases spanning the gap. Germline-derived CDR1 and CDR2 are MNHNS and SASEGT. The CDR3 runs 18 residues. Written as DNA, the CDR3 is TGTGCCAGCAGTGAAGGATGGGGAGGGGGACATAGATCGTACGAGCAGTACGTC. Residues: CASSEGWGGGHRSYEQYV.

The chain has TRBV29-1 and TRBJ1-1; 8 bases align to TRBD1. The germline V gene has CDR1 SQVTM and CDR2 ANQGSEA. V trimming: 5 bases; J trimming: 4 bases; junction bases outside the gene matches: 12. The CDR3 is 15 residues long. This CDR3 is CSVRKMDRASTEAFF. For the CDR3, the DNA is TGCAGCGTTCGAAAGATGGACAGGGCAAGCACTGAAGCTTTCTTT.

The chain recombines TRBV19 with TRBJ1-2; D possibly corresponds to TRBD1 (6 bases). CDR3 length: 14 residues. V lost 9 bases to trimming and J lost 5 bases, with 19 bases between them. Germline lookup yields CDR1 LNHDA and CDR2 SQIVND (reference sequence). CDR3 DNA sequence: TGTGCCAGCCTCCCCAAAGGACAGAGATATGGCTACACCTTC. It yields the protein CASLPKGQRYGYTF. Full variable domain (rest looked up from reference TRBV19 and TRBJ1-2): DGGITQSPKYLFRKEGQNVTLSCEQNLNHDAMYWYRQDPGQGLRLIYYSQIVNDFQKGDIAEGYSVSREKKESFPLTVTSAQKNPTAFYLCASLPKGQRYGYTFGSGTRLTVV.

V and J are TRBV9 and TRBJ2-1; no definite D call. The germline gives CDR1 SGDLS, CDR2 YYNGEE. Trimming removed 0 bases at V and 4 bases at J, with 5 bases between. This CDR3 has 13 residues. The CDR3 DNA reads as TGTGCCAGCAGCGTAGCGGGTTACAATGAGCAGTTCTTC. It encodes CASSVAGYNEQFF. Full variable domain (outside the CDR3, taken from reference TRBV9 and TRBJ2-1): DSGVTQTPKHLITATGQRVTLRCSPRSGDLSVYWYQQSLDQGLQFLIQYYNGEERAKGNILERFSAQQFPDLHSELNLSSLELGDSALYFCASSVAGYNEQFFGPGTRLTVL.

The CDR3 nucleotides are TGTGCCAGCAGCCCACTAGGGGACAGCTCCTACGAGCAGTACTTC. It encodes CASSPLGDSSYEQYF. V and J are TRBV7-9 and TRBJ2-7; TRBD1 matches 7 bases. V lost 5 bases, J lost 0 bases, and 7 bases stayed unmatched. This CDR3 spans 15 amino acids. Germline CDR1 is SEHNR and CDR2 is FQNEAQ (reference sequence).

Written as DNA, the CDR3 is TGTGCCAGCAGTTTATTGCATCTGAGGGGGCCCGATTCGCGTCAGCCCCAGCATTTT. It is translated as CASSLLHLRGPDSRQPQHF. This chain joins TRBV28 and TRBJ1-5, with 7 bases fitting TRBD1. The ends lost 1 base at V and 6 bases at J; junction bases unmatched: 18. CDR1 and CDR2 (germline): MDHEN, SYDVKM. CDR3 size: 19 residues.

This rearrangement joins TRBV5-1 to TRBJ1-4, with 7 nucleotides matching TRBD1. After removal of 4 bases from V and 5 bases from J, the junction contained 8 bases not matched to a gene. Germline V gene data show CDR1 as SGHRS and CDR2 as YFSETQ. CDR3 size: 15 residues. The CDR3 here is CASSPGQASNEKLFF. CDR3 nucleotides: TGCGCCAGCAGCCCCGGACAGGCTTCAAATGAAAAACTGTTTTTT.

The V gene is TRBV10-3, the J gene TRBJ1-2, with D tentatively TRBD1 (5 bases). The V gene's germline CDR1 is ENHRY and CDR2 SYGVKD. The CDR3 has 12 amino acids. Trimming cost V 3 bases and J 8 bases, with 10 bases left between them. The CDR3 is CAISERGRGYTF. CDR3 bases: TGTGCCATCAGTGAAAGGGGCAGGGGCTACACCTTC.

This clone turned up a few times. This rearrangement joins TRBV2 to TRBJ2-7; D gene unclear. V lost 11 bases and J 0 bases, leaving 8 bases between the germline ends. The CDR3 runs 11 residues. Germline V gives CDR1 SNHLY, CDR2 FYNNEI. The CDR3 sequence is CAATDSYEQYV. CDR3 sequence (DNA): TGTGCCGCCACTGACTCCTACGAGCAGTACGTC.

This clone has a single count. CDR3 residues: CASSRIQGDQPQHF. In DNA form, the CDR3 reads TGTGCCAGCAGTCGGATTCAGGGGGATCAGCCCCAGCATTTT. This rearrangement joins TRBV6-5 to TRBJ1-5; TRBD1 agrees at 7 bases. The CDR3 runs to 14 residues. V dropped 5 bases and J dropped 5; count of bases not matched to a gene: 6. Germline V CDR1 and CDR2: MNHEY, SVGAGI.

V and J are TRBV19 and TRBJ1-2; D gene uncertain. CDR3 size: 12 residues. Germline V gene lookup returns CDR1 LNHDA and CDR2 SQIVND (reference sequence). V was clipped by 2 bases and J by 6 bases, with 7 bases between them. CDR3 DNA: TGTGCCAGTAGTATATCCCTTAATGGCTACACCTTC. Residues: CASSISLNGYTF.

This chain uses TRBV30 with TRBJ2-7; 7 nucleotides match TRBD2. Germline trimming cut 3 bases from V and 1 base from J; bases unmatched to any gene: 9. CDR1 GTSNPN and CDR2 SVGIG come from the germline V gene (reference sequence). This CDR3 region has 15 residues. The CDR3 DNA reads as TGTGCCTGGAGCCCCCCGAGGCGGGAGTCCTACGAGCAGTACGTC. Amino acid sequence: CAWSPPRRESYEQYV.